Listed below are T cell receptor beta chains from one sample, sequenced in a study of cytomegalovirus exposure and HLA in healthy donors. This table comes from immunoSEQ multiplex PCR, and its TCRdb copy is limited to in-frame clones, with some not included. This sample yields about 98,000 clones, of which less than 90% are seen a single time; 5.5% to 7% belongs to the top ten. Sequenced input: PBMCs. The source of these receptors is a man between 18 and 35 years old in good health and CMV-seropositive. CDR3s include the opening cysteine and the closing phenylalanine or tryptophan. D genes are given only for firm matches. A clone size is listed for some rows: how often the clone was seen (once, few, many), or a class if it is expanded.

>12|TRBV6-5|NA|NA|TRBJ1-2
CASSMRGFGYTF
TGTGCCAGCAGTATGCGAGGGTTTGGCTACACCTTC
>16|TRBV4-1|TRBD2|NA|TRBJ2-7
CASSQDPSGSSYEQYF
TGCGCCAGCAGCCAAGATCCTAGCGGGAGTTCTTACGAGCAGTACTTC
>13|TRBV18|NA|NA|TRBJ1-4
CASRQATNEKLFF
TGTGCCAGCCGACAGGCAACTAATGAAAAACTGTTTTTT
>14|TRBV19|NA|NA|TRBJ2-7
CASSSWRNSYEQYF
TGTGCCAGTAGTAGTTGGCGGAACTCCTACGAGCAGTACTTC
>16|TRBV7-7|NA|NA|TRBJ1-5
CASSSHPSGSNQPQHF
TGTGCCAGCAGCTCGCACCCCTCAGGGAGCAATCAGCCCCAGCATTTT
>14|TRBV2|TRBD1|NA|TRBJ2-1
CASRDRGEHGEQFF
TGTGCCAGCAGGGACAGGGGCGAACATGGTGAGCAGTTCTTC
>14|TRBV6-5|NA|NA|TRBJ1-2
CASSFLGQNYGYTF
TGTGCCAGCAGTTTCCTAGGACAGAACTATGGCTACACCTTC
>13|TRBV7-3|NA|NA|TRBJ2-2
CASSLGSTGELFF
TGTGCCAGCAGCTTAGGCTCCACCGGGGAGCTGTTTTTT
>14|TRBV5-1|NA|NA|TRBJ2-1
CASSLVGNHNEQFF
TGCGCCAGCAGCTTGGTCGGGAATCACAATGAGCAGTTCTTC
>15|TRBV2|TRBD1|NA|TRBJ1-5
CASSEETGVHQPQHF
TGTGCCAGCAGTGAAGAGACAGGGGTTCATCAGCCCCAGCATTTT
>13|TRBV6-1|TRBD2|NA|TRBJ2-5
CASSAEGGETQYF
TGTGCCAGCAGTGCTGAGGGAGGGGAGACCCAGTACTTC
>12|TRBV14|NA|once|TRBJ2-7
CASSQDWREQYF
TGTGCCAGCAGCCAAGATTGGAGGGAGCAGTACTTC
>15|TRBV4-2|NA|NA|TRBJ2-1
CASSQKHFPNNEQFF
TGTGCCAGCAGCCAAAAGCATTTTCCAAACAATGAGCAGTTCTTC
>13|TRBV6-6|TRBD2|many|TRBJ2-7
CASRTSGAYEQYF
TGTGCCAGCAGGACTAGCGGCGCCTACGAGCAGTACTTC
>17|TRBV4-2|TRBD2|NA|TRBJ2-1
CASSQDDSGRNYNEQFF
TGTGCCAGCAGCCAAGACGATAGCGGGAGGAATTACAATGAGCAGTTCTTC
>13|TRBV18|TRBD1|NA|TRBJ1-1
CASWTTGSPEAFF
TGTGCCAGCTGGACGACAGGGTCACCTGAAGCTTTCTTT
>16|TRBV29-1|NA|once|TRBJ2-1
CSVESGGARRSNEQFF
TGCAGCGTTGAAAGTGGTGGGGCTCGCCGGTCCAATGAGCAGTTCTTC
>15|TRBV7-2|TRBD2|NA|TRBJ2-1
CASSLTSGRNNEQFF
TGTGCCAGCAGCTTGACTAGCGGGAGAAATAATGAGCAGTTCTTC
>11|TRBV20-1|NA|NA|TRBJ1-1
CSGGRNTEAFF
TGCAGTGGGGGCCGGAACACTGAAGCTTTCTTT
>16|TRBV9|TRBD2|NA|TRBJ2-7
CASSPGTSGGAFEQYF
TGTGCCAGCAGCCCGGGGACTAGCGGGGGGGCATTCGAGCAGTACTTC
>16|TRBV23-1|NA|NA|TRBJ2-1
CASSQPYRAYNNEQFF
TGCGCCAGCAGTCAACCATACAGGGCCTACAACAATGAGCAGTTCTTC
>14|TRBV19|TRBD2|NA|TRBJ2-5
CASSMASGGETQYF
TGTGCCAGTAGTATGGCTAGCGGTGGAGAGACCCAGTACTTC